This TCR beta chain stems from a study of early T cells in non-severe SARS-CoV-2 infection. On the study more broadly: The chains were unpaired, and the sequenced material was bulk RNA from unsorted whole blood. Findings of the study overall: CD4 and private specificities were missed by VDJdb matching, which favored anti-spike CD8 responses.

There are 14 residues in the CDR3. V was clipped by 4 bases and J by 3 bases, with 10 bases between them. Germline V gives CDR1 SGHVS, CDR2 FNYEAQ. This clonotype appeared many times. Its cognate antigen is unknown. cDNA molecules, individually, were tagged with unique molecular identifiers. MiXCR was run by TCRdb on the 5' RACE reads, yielding one entry per CDR3 protein. Of about 35,000 distinct CDR3 sequences in the sample, roughly 7.9% were seen once. The specimen comprised whole blood, sampled at baseline. The J gene is TRBJ1-3, the V gene TRBV7-6; D remains unclear. The receptor's source is an adult who was a healthcare worker with PCR-confirmed SARS-CoV-2 infection or an uninfected control (not recorded which). The DNA of the CDR3 is TGTGCCAGCAGCTCTCTCGAGCTTGGAAACACCATATATTTT. Translated: CASSSLELGNTIYF.